These 16 T cell receptor beta chains came from one sample sequenced in a study of neurological immune-mediated disorders (dated by TCRdb to about 2019). Libraries were constructed by 5' RACE. Sequencing used an Illumina HiSeq 2500. TCRdb reanalyzed the raw reads on its own, using fastp at Q25 for trimming and MiXCR for clone calling, and kept in-frame beta chains. A single entry per CDR3 protein holds the most common genes and DNA from its merged rows. This sample is represented by approximately 90,000 distinct CDR3 sequences; 3% to 4.5% of them were singletons. 5% to 6.5% of the sample comes from the top ten. Input material: PBMCs. These receptors were obtained from a woman under 30 with multiple sclerosis.

In this sample, this clonotype turned up many times. The V and J genes are TRBV20-1 and TRBJ1-5; TRBD1 is a possible D gene (5 bases). V lost 6 bases, J lost 5 bases, and 17 bases lay in between. Germline V CDR1 and CDR2: DFQATT, SNEGSKA (reference sequence). The CDR3 is 14 residues long. CDR3: CSAQNGRGYQPQHF. The CDR3 DNA sequence: TGCAGTGCCCAAAACGGGAGGGGCTATCAGCCCCAGCATTTT.

In its sample, this clonotype was seen many times. This sequence joins TRBV6-5 and TRBJ2-1; either TRBD1 or TRBD2 may supply D (5 bases each). Trimming removed 6 bases from V and 5 bases from J, with 17 bases in between. This CDR3 contains 15 residues. Germline-derived CDR1 and CDR2 are MNHEY and SVGAGI. The chain's CDR3 is CASSDSGYPNNEQFF. In nucleotides, the CDR3 is TGTGCCAGCAGCGACAGCGGCTATCCTAACAATGAGCAGTTCTTC.

This clonotype has at least ten counts. This rearrangement joins TRBV5-1 to TRBJ2-3; no definite D call. The CDR3 contains 12 residues. Trimming cost V 4 bases and J 4 bases, with 7 bases left between them. CDR1 SGHRS and CDR2 YFSETQ come from the germline V gene. The CDR3, as DNA: TGCGCCAGCAGCCATAATTCAGATACGCAGTATTTT. Protein sequence: CASSHNSDTQYF.

Regarding this clonotype: One end of the junction is discordant with germline, which a read error may explain. The chain employs TRBV4-3 and TRBJ2-6; 12 bases agree with TRBD2. This CDR3 spans 20 amino acids. The germline CDR1 and CDR2 sequences are LGHNA and YSLEER. The CDR3 nucleotides are TGCGCCAGCAGCACAAGATTGACTAGCGGGAGAGGTACTGGGGCCAAAGTCCTGACTTTC. This sequence encodes CASSTRLTSGRGTGAKVLTF.

This clonotype has at least ten counts. The rearrangement links TRBV5-1 to TRBJ2-3, with D hard to call. CDR1 is SGHRS, CDR2 YFSETQ, per germline. The CDR3 loop spans 12 amino acids. Deletions cut 4 bases from V and 7 bases from J, with 10 bases between. CDR3: CASSPDQNTQYF. As DNA, the CDR3 is TGCGCCAGCAGCCCGGACCAGAATACGCAGTATTTT.

This clonotype has a count of ten or more. The chain employs TRBV28 and TRBJ2-1, with 8 nucleotides matching TRBD2. CDR1 and CDR2 from the germline V gene are MDHEN and SYDVKM. V was pared by 1 base and J by 4 bases, with 3 bases of the junction left unmatched. This CDR3 has 15 amino acids. CDR3 DNA: TGTGCCAGCAGTTTATCCCGGGAGGGTTACAATGAGCAGTTCTTC. It translates to CASSLSREGYNEQFF. Full variable domain (outside the CDR3, taken from reference TRBV28 and TRBJ2-1): DVKVTQSSRYLVKRTGEKVFLECVQDMDHENMFWYRQDPGLGLRLIYFSYDVKMKEKGDIPEGYSVSREKKERFSLILESASTNQTSMYLCASSLSREGYNEQFFGPGTRLTVL.

The sample holds many counts of this clonotype. The CDR3 DNA reads as TGTGCCACCAGTGCCGGGACAGGGGATGGCTACACCTTC. This sequence encodes CATSAGTGDGYTF. The chain recombines TRBV24-1 with TRBJ1-2; 10 bases align to TRBD1. The J segment lost 6 bases and the V segment lost 5 bases, leaving 2 bases of the junction unmatched. This CDR3 is built from 13 residues. CDR1 and CDR2 from the germline V gene are KGHDR and SFDVKD.

The chain has TRBV20-1 and TRBJ2-1; TRBD2 agrees at 7 bases. J gave up 12 bases and V 2 bases, and 7 bases lay outside the gene matches. CDR3 length equals 12 residues. Germline V gene sequence: CDR1 DFQATT, CDR2 SNEGSKA (reference sequence). The CDR3: CSARSAGDAQFF. The CDR3 DNA reads as TGCAGTGCTAGATCTGCGGGAGATGCGCAGTTCTTC.

This clonotype was counted ten times or more. V gene TRBV20-1 combines with J gene TRBJ2-2; 10 nucleotides align to TRBD2. Losses at the gene ends were 2 bases for V and 4 bases for J; bases not matched to a gene: 4. This CDR3 is 15 amino acids long. Germline CDR1 is DFQATT and CDR2 is SNEGSKA (reference sequence). The CDR3 sequence: CSARLAGVGTGELFF. The CDR3 region has the DNA TGCAGTGCTAGACTAGCGGGGGTGGGCACCGGGGAGCTGTTTTTT.

This clonotype was detected many times. This chain uses TRBV27 with TRBJ2-3; perhaps TRBD1 as D (5 bases). Trimming took 9 bases from V and 0 from J, leaving 13 bases between them. This CDR3 has 14 residues. Germline V gene sequence: CDR1 MNHEY, CDR2 SMNVEV (reference sequence). In DNA form, the CDR3 reads TGTGCCAGTTTAAAGCAGGGTAGCACAGATACGCAGTATTTT. Its translation is CASLKQGSTDTQYF.

This clonotype was picked up many times. The chain employs TRBV10-3 and TRBJ1-3; maybe TRBD1 (5 bases). CDR1 ENHRY and CDR2 SYGVKD come from the germline V gene. There are 13 residues in the CDR3. Between the trimmed V and J ends, which lost 11 bases and 2 bases, there was a span of 13 bases. CDR3 in amino acids: CAGTGLPGNTIYF. DNA for the CDR3: TGTGCCGGGACGGGACTGCCTGGAAACACCATATATTTT.

This clonotype was recorded at least ten times. The rearrangement uses TRBV29-1 and TRBJ1-2; 9 bases match TRBD1. V dropped 7 bases and J dropped 4; count of bases not matched to a gene: 16. The germline CDR1 and CDR2 sequences are SQVTM and ANQGSEA. The CDR3 spans 16 residues. CDR3: CSALIPGTGWSYGYTF. Written as DNA, the CDR3 is TGCAGCGCTCTCATCCCAGGGACAGGGTGGAGCTATGGCTACACCTTC.

There are many counts of this clonotype. The chain carries TRBV6-2 or TRBV6-3 and TRBJ2-7; perhaps TRBD2 as D (5 bases). Trimming took 6 bases from V and 5 from J, leaving 14 bases between them. Germline values: CDR1 MNHEY, CDR2 SVGEGT. The CDR3 is 13 amino acids. This chain's CDR3 is CASRSSGLDEQYF. The DNA for the CDR3 is TGTGCCAGCAGAAGCTCGGGATTGGACGAGCAGTACTTC.

This clonotype was observed many times. This sequence joins TRBV7-9 and TRBJ1-2, with D possibly TRBD1 on 6 matching bases. The V end lost 1 base, the J end lost 4 bases, and 16 bases lay between the germline ends. The length of the CDR3 is 16 residues. CDR1 and CDR2 from the germline V gene are SEHNR and FQNEAQ (reference sequence). CDR3 in DNA: TGTGCCAGCAGCTTAGATTACTTCGGACAGAGCTATGGCTACACCTTC. Its protein product is CASSLDYFGQSYGYTF.

At least ten counts were recorded for this clonotype. The CDR3 sequence: CASSPINDGFGGYTF. CDR3 sequence (DNA): TGTGCCAGCAGCCCGATTAATGACGGATTCGGGGGCTACACCTTC. The V call is TRBV3-1, the J call TRBJ1-2; D gene uncertain. Germline CDR1 reads LGHDT; CDR2 reads YNNKEL (reference sequence). The CDR3 has 15 residues. The V end lost 4 bases, the J end lost 8 bases, and 20 bases lay between the germline ends.

This clonotype has ten or more counts. The junction departs from the called germline gene at one end, perhaps through a read error. The CDR3 here is CASSQASGLGDF. DNA for the CDR3: TGTGCCAGCAGCCAGGCCTCGGGACTAGGGGACTTC. The chain couples TRBV3-1 to TRBJ2-5, with 8 positions matching TRBD2. The length of the CDR3 is 12 residues. Germline values: CDR1 LGHDT, CDR2 YNNKEL (reference sequence).